This T cell receptor beta chain stems from a study of blood T cell repertoires in COVID-19. Germline V gene lookup returns CDR1 MDHEN and CDR2 SYDVKM. The V gene lost 4 bases and the J gene lost 0 bases, with 17 bases spanning the gap. The CDR3 runs 17 residues. Sequencing was performed with immunoSEQ multiplex PCR; in TCRdb, only in-frame clones are kept and a portion is missing. Counted here are some 80,000 clones, 84% occurring once; the ten biggest clones make up 20% to 25%. This TCR was recovered from a woman in her fifties or sixties with acute or convalescent COVID-19. The J gene is TRBJ2-3, the V gene TRBV28; D is possibly TRBD2 (5 bases). The sequenced material came from peripheral blood. CDR3 region: CASSSQRGPGSTDTQYF. DNA of the CDR3: TGTGCCAGCAGTTCTCAGCGTGGCCCGGGGAGCACAGATACGCAGTATTTT.